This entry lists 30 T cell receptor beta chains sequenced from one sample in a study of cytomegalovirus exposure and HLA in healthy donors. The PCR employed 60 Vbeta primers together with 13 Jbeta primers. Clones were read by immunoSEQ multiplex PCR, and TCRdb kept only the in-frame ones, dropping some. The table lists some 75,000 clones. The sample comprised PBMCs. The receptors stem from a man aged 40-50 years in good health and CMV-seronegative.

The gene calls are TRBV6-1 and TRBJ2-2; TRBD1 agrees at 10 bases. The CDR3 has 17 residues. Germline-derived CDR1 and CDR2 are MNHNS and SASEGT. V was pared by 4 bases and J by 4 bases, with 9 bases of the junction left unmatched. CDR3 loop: CASSGGSGTGVTGELFF. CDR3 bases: TGTGCCAGCAGTGGAGGATCCGGGACAGGGGTCACCGGGGAGCTGTTTTTT.

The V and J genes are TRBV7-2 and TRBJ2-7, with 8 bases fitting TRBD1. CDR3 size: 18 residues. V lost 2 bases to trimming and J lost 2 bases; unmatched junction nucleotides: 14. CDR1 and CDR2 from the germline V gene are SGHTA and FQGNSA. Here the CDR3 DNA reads TGTGCCAGCAGCTTAACCGAATTCAGGGGGCGACACACCTACGAGCAGTACTTC. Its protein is CASSLTEFRGRHTYEQYF.

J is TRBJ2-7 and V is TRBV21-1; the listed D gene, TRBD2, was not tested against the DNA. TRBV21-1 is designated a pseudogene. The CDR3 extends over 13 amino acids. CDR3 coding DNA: TGTGCCAGCACCTTTCGGAGGGTCTACGAGCAGTACTTC. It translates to CASTFRRVYEQYF.

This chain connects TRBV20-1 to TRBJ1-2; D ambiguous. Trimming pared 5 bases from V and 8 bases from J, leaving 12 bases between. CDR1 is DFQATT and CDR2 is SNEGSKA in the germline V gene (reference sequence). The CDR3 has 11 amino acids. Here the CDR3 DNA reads TGCAGTGCTGAACCCCCGGTGGGCTACACCTTC. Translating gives CSAEPPVGYTF.

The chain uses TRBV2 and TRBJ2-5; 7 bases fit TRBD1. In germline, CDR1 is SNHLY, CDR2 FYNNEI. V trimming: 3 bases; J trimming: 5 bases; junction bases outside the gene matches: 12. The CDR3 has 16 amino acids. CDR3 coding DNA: TGTGCCAGCAGTGACTCTCCGACAGGGTGGCGGGAGACCCAGTACTTC. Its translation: CASSDSPTGWRETQYF.

The CDR3 nucleotides read TGTGCCAGCCAGGGGGGCGGGGGGAACCAAGAGACCCAGTACTTC. Its protein product is CASQGGGGNQETQYF. The chain links TRBV7-2 to TRBJ2-5; a possible D gene is TRBD2 (8 bases). The V and J ends lost 8 bases and 0 bases respectively, with 16 bases between them. The CDR3 extends over 15 amino acids. CDR1 and CDR2 (germline): SGHTA, FQGNSA.

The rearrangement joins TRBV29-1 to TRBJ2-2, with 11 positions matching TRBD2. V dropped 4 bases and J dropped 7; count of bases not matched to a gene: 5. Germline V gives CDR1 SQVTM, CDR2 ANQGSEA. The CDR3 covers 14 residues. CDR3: CSVVAGGPDGELFF. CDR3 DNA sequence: TGCAGCGTTGTAGCGGGGGGGCCCGACGGGGAGCTGTTTTTT.

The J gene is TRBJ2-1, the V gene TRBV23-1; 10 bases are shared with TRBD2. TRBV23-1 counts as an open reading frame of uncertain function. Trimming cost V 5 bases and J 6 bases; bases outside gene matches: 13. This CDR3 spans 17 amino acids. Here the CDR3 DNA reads TGCGCCAGCAGTAGAGGACTAGCGGCCTGGAGCCCCAATGAGCAGTTCTTC. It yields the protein CASSRGLAAWSPNEQFF.

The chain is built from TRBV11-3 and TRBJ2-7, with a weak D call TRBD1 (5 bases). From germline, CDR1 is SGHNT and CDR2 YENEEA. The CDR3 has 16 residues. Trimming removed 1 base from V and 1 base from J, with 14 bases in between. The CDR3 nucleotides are TGTGCCAGCAGCTTAGGCCGCAGGGTTAGGTCCTACGAGCAGTACTTC. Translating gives CASSLGRRVRSYEQYF.

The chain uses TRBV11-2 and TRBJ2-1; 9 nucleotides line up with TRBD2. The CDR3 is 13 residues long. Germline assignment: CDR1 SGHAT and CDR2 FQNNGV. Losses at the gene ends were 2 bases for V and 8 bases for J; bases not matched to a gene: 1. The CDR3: CASSLRTSDEQFF. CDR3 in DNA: TGTGCCAGCAGCTTACGGACTAGCGATGAGCAGTTCTTC. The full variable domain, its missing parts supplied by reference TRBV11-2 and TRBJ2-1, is EAGVAQSPRYKIIEKRQSVAFWCNPISGHATLYWYQQILGQGPKLLIQFQNNGVVDDSQLPKDRFSAERLKGVDSTLKIQPAKLEDSAVYLCASSLRTSDEQFFGPGTRLTVL.

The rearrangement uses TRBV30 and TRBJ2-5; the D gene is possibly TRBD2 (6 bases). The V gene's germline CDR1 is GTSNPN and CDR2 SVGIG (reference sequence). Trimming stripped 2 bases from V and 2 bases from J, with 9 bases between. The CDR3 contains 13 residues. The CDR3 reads CAWSRGWQETQYF. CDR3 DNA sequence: TGTGCCTGGAGTCGGGGGTGGCAAGAGACCCAGTACTTC.

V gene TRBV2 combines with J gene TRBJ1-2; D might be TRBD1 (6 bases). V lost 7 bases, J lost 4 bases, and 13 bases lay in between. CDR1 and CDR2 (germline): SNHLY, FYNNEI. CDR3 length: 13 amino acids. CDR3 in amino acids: CASKGGGGYGYTF. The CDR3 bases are TGTGCCAGCAAAGGTGGGGGCGGCTATGGCTACACCTTC. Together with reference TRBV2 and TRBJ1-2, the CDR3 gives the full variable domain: EPEVTQTPSHQVTQMGQEVILRCVPISNHLYFYWYRQILGQKVEFLVSFYNNEISEKSEIFDDQFSVERPDGSNFTLKIRSTKLEDSAMYFCASKGGGGYGYTFGSGTRLTVV.

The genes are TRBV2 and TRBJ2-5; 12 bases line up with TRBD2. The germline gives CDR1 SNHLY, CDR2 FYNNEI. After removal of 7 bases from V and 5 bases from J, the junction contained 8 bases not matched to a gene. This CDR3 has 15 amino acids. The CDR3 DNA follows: TGTGCCAGCATAACTAGCGGGAGGCCCCATGAGACCCAGTACTTC. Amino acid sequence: CASITSGRPHETQYF.

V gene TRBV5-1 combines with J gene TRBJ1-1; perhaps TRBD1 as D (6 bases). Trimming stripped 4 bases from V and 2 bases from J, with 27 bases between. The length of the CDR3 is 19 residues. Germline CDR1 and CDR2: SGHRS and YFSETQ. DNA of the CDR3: TGCGCCAGCAGCCCGTCACACAGTTTACAGGGTCCCTTTAACACTGAAGCTTTCTTT. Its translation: CASSPSHSLQGPFNTEAFF.

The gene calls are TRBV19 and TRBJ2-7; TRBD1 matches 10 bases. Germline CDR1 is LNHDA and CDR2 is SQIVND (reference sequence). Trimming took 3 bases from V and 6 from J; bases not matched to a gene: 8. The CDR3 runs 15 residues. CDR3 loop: CASSMPGQGFAEQYF. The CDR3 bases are TGTGCCAGTAGTATGCCGGGACAGGGGTTCGCCGAGCAGTACTTC.

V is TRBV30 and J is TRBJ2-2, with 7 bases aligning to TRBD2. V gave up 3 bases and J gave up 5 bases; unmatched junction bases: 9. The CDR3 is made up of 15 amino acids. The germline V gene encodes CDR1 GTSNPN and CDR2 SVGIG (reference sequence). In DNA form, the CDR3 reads TGTGCCTGGAGGGGACTATTTGGGGCAACCGGGGAGCTGTTTTTT. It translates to CAWRGLFGATGELFF.

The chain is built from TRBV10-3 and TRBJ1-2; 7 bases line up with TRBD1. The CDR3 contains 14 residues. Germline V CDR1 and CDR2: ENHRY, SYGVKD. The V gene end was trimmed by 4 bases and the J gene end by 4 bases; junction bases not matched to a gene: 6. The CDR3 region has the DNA TGTGCCATCAGTGGAGCCCAGGGGGGCTATGGCTACACCTTC. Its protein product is CAISGAQGGYGYTF.

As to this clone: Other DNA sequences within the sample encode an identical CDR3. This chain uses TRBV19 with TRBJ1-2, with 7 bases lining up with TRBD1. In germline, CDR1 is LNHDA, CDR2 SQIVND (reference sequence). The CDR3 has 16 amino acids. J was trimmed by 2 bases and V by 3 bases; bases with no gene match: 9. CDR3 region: CASSIRTGTANYGYTF. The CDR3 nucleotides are TGTGCCAGTAGTATTCGTACCGGGACAGCAAACTATGGCTACACCTTC.

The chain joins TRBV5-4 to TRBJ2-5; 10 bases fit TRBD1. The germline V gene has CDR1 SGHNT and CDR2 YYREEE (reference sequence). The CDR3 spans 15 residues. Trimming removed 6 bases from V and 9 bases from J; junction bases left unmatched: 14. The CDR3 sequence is CASTLGTGDSGAQYF. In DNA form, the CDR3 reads TGTGCCAGCACCCTCGGGACAGGGGACTCCGGGGCCCAGTACTTC.

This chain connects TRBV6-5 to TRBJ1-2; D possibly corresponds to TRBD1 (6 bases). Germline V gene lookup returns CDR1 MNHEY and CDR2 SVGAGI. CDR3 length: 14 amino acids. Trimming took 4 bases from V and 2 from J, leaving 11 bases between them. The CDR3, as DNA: TGTGCCAGCAGTTTGGCAGGGGCAAACTATGGCTACACCTTC. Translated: CASSLAGANYGYTF.

As DNA, the CDR3 is TGTGCCAGCAGCTTAGCGCCCCCCCAGTACAATGAGCAGTTCTTC. Translated, it gives CASSLAPPQYNEQFF. V is TRBV7-9 and J is TRBJ2-1; no reliable D call. Germline V gives CDR1 SEHNR, CDR2 FQNEAQ (reference sequence). The V end lost 0 bases, the J end lost 4 bases, and 10 bases lay between the germline ends. This CDR3 comprises 15 residues.

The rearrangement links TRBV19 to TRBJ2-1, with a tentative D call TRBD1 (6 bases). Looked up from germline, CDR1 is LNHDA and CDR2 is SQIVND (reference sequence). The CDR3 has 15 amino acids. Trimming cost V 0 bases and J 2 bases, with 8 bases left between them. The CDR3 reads CASSIDRGAYNEQFF. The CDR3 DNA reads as TGTGCCAGTAGTATAGACAGGGGAGCCTACAATGAGCAGTTCTTC.

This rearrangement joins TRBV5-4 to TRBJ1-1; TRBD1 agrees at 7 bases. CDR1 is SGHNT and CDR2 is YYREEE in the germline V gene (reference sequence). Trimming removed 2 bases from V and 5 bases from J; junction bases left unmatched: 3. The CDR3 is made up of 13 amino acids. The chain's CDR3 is CASSLGGRTEAFF. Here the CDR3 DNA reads TGTGCCAGCAGCTTAGGGGGCCGGACTGAAGCTTTCTTT.

CDR3 loop: CASSQEGGAPGTEAFF. The CDR3 coding sequence is TGCGCCAGCAGCCAAGAGGGGGGGGCCCCGGGGACTGAAGCTTTCTTT. The V gene is TRBV4-3, the J gene TRBJ1-1; the D gene is possibly TRBD1 (6 bases). Trimming stripped 0 bases from V and 5 bases from J, with 16 bases between. Germline V gene sequence: CDR1 LGHNA, CDR2 YSLEER. The CDR3 spans 16 residues.

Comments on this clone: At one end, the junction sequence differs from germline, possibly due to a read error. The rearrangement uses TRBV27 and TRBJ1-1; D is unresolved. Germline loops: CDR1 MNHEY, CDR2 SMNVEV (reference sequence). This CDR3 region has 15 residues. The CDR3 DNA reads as TGTGCCAGCAGTTTTGCCTTCGGACTGAAAACTGAAGCTTTCTTT. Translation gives CASSFAFGLKTEAFF.

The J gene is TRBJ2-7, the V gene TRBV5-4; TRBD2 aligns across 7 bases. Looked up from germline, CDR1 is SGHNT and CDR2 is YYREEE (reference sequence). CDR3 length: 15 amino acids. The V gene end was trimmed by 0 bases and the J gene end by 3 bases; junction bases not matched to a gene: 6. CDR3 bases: TGTGCCAGCAGCTTGGGTAGCGGGCGTGACTACGAGCAGTACTTC. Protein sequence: CASSLGSGRDYEQYF.

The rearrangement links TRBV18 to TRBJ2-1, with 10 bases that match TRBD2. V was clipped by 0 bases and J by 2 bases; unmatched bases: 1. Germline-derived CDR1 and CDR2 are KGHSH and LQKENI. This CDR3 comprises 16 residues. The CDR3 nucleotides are TGTGCCAGCTCACCACCAAGCGGGGGGGCCTACAATGAGCAGTTCTTC. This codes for CASSPPSGGAYNEQFF.

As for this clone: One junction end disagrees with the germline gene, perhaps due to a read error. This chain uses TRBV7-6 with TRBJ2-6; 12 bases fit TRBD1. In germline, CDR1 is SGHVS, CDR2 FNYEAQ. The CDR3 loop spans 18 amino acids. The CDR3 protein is CASSSNRDRGQAASVLTF. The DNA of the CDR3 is TGTGCCAGCAGCTCCAACCGGGACAGGGGGCAAGCTGCCAGCGTCCTGACTTTC.

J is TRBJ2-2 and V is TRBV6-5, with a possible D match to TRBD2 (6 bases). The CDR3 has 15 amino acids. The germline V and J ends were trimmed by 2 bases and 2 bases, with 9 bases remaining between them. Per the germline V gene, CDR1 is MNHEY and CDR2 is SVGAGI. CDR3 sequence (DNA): TGTGCCAGCAGTTACAGGAGGGCAAACACCGGGGAGCTGTTTTTT. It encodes CASSYRRANTGELFF.

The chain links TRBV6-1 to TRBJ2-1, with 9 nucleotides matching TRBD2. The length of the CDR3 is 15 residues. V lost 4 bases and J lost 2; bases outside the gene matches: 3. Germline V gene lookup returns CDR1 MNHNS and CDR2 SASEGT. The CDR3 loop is CASSGGRGPYNEQFF. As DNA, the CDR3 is TGTGCCAGCAGTGGCGGGAGGGGTCCCTACAATGAGCAGTTCTTC.